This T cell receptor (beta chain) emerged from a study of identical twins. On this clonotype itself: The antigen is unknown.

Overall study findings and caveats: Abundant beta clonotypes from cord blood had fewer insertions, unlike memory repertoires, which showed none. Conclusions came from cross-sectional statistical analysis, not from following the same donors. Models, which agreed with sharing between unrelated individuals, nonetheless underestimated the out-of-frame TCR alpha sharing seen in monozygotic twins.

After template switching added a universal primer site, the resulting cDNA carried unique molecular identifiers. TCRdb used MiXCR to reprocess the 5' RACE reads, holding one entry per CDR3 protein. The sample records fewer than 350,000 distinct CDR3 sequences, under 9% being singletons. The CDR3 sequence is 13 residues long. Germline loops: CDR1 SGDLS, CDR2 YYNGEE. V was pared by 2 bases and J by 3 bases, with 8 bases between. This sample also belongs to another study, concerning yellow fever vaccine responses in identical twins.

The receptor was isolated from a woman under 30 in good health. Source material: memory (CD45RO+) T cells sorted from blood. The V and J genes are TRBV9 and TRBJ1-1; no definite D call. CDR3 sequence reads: CASSVGLYTEAFF. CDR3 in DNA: TGTGCCAGCAGCGTTGGCCTTTACACTGAAGCTTTCTTT.